This entry concerns a single T cell receptor (beta chain). As yet, its antigen is unknown. The record originates from a study of cytomegalovirus exposure and HLA in healthy donors. Regarding the study as a whole: Three chains linked to CMV were shown in vitro to be specific for CMV antigens. Later, an analysis found that common viral pathogens appeared to be linked with several of the most significant clusters.

Between the trimmed V and J ends, which lost 1 base and 4 bases, there was a span of 12 bases. CDR3 length equals 15 residues. Germline values: CDR1 MGHRA, CDR2 YSYEKL. The PCR used 60 Vbeta and 13 Jbeta primers. Clones were sequenced by immunoSEQ multiplex PCR, and TCRdb holds only the in-frame ones, with some missing. This sample contains 30,000 to 35,000 clones. The V gene is TRBV4-1, the J gene TRBJ2-3; TRBD2 is a possible D gene (6 bases). Sequences were obtained from PBMCs. This sequence was found in a middle-aged woman in good health and CMV-seropositive. The CDR3 DNA is TGCGCCAGCAGCCAAGGCTGGTCGGGGGCAGATACGCAGTATTTT. It encodes CASSQGWSGADTQYF.